This T cell receptor beta chain emerged from a study of Ad26.COV2.S vaccination and SARS-CoV-2 variants. This sample's treatment: roughly 19 received Ad26.COV2.S at low or high dose, single or two shots; about 5 received placebo; per-sample allocation not given. Collection of the samples took place on day 63 after the first injection of vaccine or placebo. The table came from immunoSEQ multiplex PCR; TCRdb's copy has only in-frame clones and leaves some out. The sample contains about 480,000 clones, 70% to 90% of which appear only once. The receptor comes from a person aged 18-60 years who received the Ad26.COV2.S COVID-19 vaccine or a placebo. Sequenced material: peripheral blood, taken in a trial of Ad26.COV2.S vaccine versus placebo.

The CDR3, as DNA: TGTGCCTGGAACAGGGCCTACGAGCAGTACTTC. This encodes CAWNRAYEQYF. This chain uses TRBV30 with TRBJ2-7; D possibly corresponds to TRBD1 (6 bases). The CDR3 totals 11 residues. V was clipped by 4 bases and J by 2 bases, with 6 bases between them. CDR1 and CDR2 (germline): GTSNPN, SVGIG (reference sequence).